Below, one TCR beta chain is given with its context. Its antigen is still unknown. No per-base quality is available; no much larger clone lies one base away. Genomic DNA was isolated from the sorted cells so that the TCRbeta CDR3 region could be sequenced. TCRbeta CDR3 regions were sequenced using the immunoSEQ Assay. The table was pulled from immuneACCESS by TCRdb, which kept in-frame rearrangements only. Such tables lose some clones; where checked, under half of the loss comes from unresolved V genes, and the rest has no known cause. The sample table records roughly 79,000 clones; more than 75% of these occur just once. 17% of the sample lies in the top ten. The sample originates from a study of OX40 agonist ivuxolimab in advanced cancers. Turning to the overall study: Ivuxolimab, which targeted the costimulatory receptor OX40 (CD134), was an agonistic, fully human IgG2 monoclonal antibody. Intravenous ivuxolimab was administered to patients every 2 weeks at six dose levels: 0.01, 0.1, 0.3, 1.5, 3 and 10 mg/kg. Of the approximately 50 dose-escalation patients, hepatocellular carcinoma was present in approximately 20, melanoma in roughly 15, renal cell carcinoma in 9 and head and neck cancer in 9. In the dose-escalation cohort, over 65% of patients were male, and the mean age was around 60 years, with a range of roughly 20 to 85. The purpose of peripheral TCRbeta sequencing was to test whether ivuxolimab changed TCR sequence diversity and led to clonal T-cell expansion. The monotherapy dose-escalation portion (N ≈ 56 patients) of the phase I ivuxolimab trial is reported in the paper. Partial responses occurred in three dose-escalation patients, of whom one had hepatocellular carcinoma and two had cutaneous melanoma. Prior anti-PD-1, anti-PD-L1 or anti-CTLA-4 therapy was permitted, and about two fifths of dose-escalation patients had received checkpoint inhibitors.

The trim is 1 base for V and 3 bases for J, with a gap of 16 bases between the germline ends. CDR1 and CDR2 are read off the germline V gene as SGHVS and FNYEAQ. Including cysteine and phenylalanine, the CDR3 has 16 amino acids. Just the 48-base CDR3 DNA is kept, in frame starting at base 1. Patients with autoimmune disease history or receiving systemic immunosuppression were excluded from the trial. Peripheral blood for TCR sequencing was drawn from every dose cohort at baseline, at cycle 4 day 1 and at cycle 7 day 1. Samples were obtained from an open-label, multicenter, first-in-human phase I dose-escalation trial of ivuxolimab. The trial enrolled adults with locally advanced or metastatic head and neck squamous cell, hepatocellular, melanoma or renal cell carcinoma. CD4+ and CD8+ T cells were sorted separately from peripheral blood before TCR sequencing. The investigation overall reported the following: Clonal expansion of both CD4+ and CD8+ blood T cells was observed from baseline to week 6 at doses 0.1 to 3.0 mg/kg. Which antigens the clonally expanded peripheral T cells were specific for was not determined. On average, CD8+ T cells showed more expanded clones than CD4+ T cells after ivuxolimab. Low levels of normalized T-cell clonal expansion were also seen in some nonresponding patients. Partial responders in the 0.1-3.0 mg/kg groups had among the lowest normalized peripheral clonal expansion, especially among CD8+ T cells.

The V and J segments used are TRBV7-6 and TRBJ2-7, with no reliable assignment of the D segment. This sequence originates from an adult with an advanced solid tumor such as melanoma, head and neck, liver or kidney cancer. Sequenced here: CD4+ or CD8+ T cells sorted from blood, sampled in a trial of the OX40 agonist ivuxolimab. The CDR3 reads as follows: CASSLVAGSSVYEQYF. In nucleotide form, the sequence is TGTGCCAGCAGCTTAGTGGCAGGTTCCTCCGTCTACGAGCAGTACTTC.